This TCR beta chain was captured by sequencing in a study of naive and memory T cell subsets. Germline lookup yields CDR1 KGHSH and CDR2 LQKENI. J gave up 6 bases and V 2 bases, and 7 bases lay outside the gene matches. The CDR3 spans 15 residues. Separate alpha and beta amplification began at the second PCR step. CD4 T cells were positively selected, then CD8 T cells from the CD4-negative fraction. To note about this clonotype: Antigen unknown.

Study-level results: In CD4 and CD8 cells, diversity dropped from naive through EMRA. In naive cells, over 95% of TCR sequences were seen only once.

An equimolar mix of two oligonucleotides served as the beta constant-region primer for TRBC1 and TRBC2. Ligated cDNA was amplified by four rounds of PCR with nested alpha and beta constant-region primers and SP2. Each CDR3 protein is one row after TCRdb ran MiXCR on the UMI-ligation and nested PCR reads. Of about 120,000 distinct CDR3 sequences in the sample, around a third were seen once. Input material: central memory CD4+ T cells from blood. The TCR comes from a human donor in good health. The chain joins TRBV18 to TRBJ1-5; 7 nucleotides align to TRBD1. CDR3 DNA sequence: TGTGCCAGCTCACCATCAGGGGGAATCGGTCAGCCCCAGCATTTT. Translating it yields CASSPSGGIGQPQHF.